Sequencing of this T cell receptor beta chain was carried out in a study of OX40 agonist ivuxolimab in advanced cancers. In the study overall: Patients enrolled in dose escalation were diagnosed with hepatocellular carcinoma, melanoma, renal cell or head and neck cancer. One hepatocellular carcinoma and a couple of cutaneous melanoma patients partially responded. Points from the study as a whole: There were, on average, more expanded clones in CD8+ T cells than in CD4+.

This CDR3 has 12 amino acids. Germline V lookup: CDR1 GTSNPN, CDR2 SVGIG (reference sequence). Produced via immunoSEQ multiplex PCR; TCRdb's table is partial and in-frame only. The sample includes more than 55,000 clones, about 80% of them seen just once. Comments on this clone: The antigen remains undetermined.

This receptor was taken from an adult with an advanced solid tumor such as melanoma, head and neck, liver or kidney cancer. Specimen: CD4+ or CD8+ T cells sorted from blood, collected in a trial of the OX40 agonist ivuxolimab. This rearrangement joins TRBV30 to TRBJ1-3, with unresolved D. The CDR3 loop reads CGRAADGNTIYF. The CDR3 DNA follows: TGTGGCCGGGCAGCGGATGGAAACACCATATATTTT.